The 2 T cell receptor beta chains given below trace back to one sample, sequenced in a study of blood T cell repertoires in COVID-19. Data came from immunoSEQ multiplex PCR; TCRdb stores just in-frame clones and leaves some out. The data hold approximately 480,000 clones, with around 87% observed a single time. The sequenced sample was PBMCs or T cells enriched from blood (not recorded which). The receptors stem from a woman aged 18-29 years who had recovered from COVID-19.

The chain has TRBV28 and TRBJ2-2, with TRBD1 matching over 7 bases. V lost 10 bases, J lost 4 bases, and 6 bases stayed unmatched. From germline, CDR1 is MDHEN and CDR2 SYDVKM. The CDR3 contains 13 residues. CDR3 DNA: TGTGCCACCCGGGACAGATCCACCGGGGAGCTGTTTTTT. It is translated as CATRDRSTGELFF.

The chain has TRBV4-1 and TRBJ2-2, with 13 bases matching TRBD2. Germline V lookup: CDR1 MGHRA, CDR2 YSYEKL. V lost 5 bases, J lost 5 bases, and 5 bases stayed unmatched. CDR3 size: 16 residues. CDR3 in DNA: TGCGCCAGCAGCTCCCGACTAGCGGGGGGAACCGGGGAGCTGTTTTTT. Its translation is CASSSRLAGGTGELFF.